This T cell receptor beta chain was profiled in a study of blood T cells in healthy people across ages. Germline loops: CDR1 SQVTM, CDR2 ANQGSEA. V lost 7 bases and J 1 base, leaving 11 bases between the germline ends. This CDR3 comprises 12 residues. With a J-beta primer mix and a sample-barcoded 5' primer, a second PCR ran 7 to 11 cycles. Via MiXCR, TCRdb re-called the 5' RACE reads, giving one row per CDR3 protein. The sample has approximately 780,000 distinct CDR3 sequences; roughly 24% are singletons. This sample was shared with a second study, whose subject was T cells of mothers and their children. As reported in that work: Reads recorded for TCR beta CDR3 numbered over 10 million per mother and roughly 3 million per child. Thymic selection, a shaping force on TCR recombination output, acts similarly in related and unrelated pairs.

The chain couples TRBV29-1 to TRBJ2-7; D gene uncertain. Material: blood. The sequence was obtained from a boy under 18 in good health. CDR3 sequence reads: CSAETNSYEQYF. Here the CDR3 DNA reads TGCAGCGCTGAGACAAATTCCTACGAGCAGTACTTC.